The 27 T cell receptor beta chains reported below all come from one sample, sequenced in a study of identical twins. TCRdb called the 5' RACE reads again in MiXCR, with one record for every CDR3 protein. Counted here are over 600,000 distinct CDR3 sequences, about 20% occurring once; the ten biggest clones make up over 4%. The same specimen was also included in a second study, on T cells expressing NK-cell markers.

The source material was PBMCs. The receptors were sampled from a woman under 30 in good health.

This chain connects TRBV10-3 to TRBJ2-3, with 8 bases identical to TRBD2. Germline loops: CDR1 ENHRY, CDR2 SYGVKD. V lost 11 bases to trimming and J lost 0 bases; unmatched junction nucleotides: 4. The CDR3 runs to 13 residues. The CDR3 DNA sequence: TGTGCCGTACTAGCGGCTAGCACAGATACGCAGTATTTT. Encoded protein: CAVLAASTDTQYF.

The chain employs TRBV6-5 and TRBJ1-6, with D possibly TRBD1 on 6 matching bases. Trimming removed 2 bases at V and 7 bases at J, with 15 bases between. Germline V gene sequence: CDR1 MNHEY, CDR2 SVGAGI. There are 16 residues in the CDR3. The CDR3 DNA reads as TGTGCCAGCAGTTACAGGGGGACATTACCAAATTCACCCCTCCACTTT. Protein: CASSYRGTLPNSPLHF.

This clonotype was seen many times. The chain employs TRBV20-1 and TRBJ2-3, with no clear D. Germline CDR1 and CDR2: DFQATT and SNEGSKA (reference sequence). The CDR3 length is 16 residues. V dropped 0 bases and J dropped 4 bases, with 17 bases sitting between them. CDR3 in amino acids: CSAREGSRSKSDTQYF. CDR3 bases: TGCAGTGCTAGAGAGGGTTCGCGTTCCAAGTCAGATACGCAGTATTTT.

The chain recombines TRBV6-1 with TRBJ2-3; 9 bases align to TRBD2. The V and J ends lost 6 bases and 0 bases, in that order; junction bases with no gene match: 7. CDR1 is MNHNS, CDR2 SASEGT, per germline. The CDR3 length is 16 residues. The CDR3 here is CASRRREGASTDTQYF. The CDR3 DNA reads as TGTGCCAGCAGGAGGCGGGAGGGTGCGAGCACAGATACGCAGTATTTT.

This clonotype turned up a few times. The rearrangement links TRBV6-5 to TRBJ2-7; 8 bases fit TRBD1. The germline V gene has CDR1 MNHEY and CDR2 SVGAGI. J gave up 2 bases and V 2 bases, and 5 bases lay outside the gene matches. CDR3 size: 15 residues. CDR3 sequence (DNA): TGTGCCAGCAGTTACGATATACAGGGGGCCTACGAGCAGTACTTC. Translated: CASSYDIQGAYEQYF.

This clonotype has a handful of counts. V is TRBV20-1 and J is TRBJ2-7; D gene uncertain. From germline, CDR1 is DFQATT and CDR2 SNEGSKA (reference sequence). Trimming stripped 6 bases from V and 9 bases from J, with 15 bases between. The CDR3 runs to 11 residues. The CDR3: CSALGQIRQYF. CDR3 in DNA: TGCAGTGCCCTGGGCCAGATCCGGCAGTACTTC.

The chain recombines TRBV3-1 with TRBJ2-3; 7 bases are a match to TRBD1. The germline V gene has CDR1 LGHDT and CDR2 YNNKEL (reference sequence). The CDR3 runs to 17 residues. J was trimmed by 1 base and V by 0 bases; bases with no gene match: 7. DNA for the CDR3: TGTGCCAGCAGCCAAGACGTGATAGGGACAGGCACAGATACGCAGTATTTT. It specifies CASSQDVIGTGTDTQYF.

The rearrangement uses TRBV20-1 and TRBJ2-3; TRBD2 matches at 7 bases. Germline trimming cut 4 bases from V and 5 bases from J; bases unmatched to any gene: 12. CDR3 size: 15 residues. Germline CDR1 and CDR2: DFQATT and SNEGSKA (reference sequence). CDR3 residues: CSATQGGGAEDTQYF. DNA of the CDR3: TGCAGTGCTACCCAAGGCGGGGGTGCCGAAGATACGCAGTATTTT.

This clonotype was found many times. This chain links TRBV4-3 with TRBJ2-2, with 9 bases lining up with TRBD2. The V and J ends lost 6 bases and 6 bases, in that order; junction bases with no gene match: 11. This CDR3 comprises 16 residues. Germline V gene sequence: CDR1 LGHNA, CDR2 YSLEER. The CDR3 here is CASRVIAGEGSGELFF. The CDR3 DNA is TGCGCCAGCAGGGTCATAGCGGGAGAAGGATCCGGGGAGCTGTTTTTT.

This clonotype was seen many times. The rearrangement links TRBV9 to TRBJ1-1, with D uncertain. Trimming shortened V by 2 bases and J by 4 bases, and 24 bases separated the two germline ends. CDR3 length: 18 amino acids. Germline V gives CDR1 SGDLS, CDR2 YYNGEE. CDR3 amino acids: CASSVGSSSIYSRTEAFF. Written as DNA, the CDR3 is TGTGCCAGCAGCGTTGGGAGCAGTTCCATCTATTCACGCACTGAAGCTTTCTTT.

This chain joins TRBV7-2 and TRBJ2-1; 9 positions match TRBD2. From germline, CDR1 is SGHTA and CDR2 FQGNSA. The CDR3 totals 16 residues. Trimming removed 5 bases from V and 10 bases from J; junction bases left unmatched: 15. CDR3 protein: CASSPRLAEAQWEQFF. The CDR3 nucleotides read TGTGCCAGCAGCCCAAGACTAGCGGAGGCCCAATGGGAGCAGTTCTTC.

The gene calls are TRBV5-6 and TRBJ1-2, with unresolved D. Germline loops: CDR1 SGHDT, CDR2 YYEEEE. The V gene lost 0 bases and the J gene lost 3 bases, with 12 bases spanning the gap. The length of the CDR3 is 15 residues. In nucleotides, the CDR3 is TGTGCCAGCAGCTTGGCACGGAGGGAGGACTATGGCTACACCTTC. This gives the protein CASSLARREDYGYTF.

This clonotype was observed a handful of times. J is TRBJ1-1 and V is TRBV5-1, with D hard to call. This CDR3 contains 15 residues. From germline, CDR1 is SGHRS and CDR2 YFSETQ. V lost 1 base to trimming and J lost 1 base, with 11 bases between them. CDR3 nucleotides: TGCGCCAGCAGCTTGAGGGAGTTAAGGAACACTGAAGCTTTCTTT. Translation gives CASSLRELRNTEAFF. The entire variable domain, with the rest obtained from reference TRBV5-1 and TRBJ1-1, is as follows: KAGVTQTPRYLIKTRGQQVTLSCSPISGHRSVSWYQQTPGQGLQFLFEYFSETQRNKGNFPGRFSGRQFSNSRSEMNVSTLELGDSALYLCASSLRELRNTEAFFGQGTRLTVV.

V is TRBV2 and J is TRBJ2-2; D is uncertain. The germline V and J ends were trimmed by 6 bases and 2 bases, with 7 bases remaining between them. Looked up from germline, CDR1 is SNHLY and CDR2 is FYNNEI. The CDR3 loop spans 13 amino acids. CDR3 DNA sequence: TGTGCCAGCAGGTCGTATAACACCGGGGAGCTGTTTTTT. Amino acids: CASRSYNTGELFF.

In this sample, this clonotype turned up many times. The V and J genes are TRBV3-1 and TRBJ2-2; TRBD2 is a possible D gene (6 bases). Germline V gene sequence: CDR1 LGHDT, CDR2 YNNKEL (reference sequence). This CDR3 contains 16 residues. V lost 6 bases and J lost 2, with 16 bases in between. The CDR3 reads CASSRTFGTNTGELFF. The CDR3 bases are TGTGCCAGCAGTCGAACGTTCGGGACTAACACCGGGGAGCTGTTTTTT.

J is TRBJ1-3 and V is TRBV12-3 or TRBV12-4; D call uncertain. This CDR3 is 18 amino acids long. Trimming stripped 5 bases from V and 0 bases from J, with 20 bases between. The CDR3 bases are TGTGCCAGCAGTCCCTACCAGTTCAGCCTGAGCTCTGGAAACACCATATATTTT. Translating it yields CASSPYQFSLSSGNTIYF.

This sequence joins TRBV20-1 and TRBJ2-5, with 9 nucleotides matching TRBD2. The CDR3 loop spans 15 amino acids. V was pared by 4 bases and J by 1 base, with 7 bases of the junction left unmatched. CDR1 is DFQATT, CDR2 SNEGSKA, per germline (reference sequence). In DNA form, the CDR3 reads TGCAGTGCTACCCGGGGTAGCGGGGGCCAAGAGACCCAGTACTTC. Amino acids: CSATRGSGGQETQYF.

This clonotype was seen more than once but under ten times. The CDR3 sequence: CASCWDRSNTGELFF. The CDR3 bases are TGCGCCAGCTGTTGGGACAGATCAAACACCGGGGAGCTGTTTTTT. V and J are TRBV10-2 and TRBJ2-2; TRBD1 agrees at 7 bases. This CDR3 spans 15 amino acids. From germline, CDR1 is WSHSY and CDR2 SAAADI. V was clipped by 8 bases and J by 2 bases; unmatched bases: 8.

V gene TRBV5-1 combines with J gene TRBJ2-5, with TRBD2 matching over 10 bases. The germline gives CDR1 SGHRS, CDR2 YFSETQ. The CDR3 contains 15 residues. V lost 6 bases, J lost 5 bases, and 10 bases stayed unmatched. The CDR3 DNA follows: TGCGCCAGCACCACTAGCGGGGTGTCGGTGGAGACCCAGTACTTC. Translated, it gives CASTTSGVSVETQYF.

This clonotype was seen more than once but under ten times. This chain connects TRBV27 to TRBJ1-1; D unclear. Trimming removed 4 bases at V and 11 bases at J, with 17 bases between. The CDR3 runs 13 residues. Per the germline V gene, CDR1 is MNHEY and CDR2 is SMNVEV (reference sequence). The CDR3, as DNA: TGTGCCAGCAGTTGGTCCCTCGCTGGTGGGGCTTTCTTT. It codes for CASSWSLAGGAFF.

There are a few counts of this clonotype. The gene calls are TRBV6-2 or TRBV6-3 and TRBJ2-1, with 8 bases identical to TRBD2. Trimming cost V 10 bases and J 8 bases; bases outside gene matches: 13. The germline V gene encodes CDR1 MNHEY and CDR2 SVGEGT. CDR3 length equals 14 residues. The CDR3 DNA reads TGTGCCACCCTAGACAGCGGGAGTTACGATGAGCAGTTCTTC. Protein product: CATLDSGSYDEQFF.

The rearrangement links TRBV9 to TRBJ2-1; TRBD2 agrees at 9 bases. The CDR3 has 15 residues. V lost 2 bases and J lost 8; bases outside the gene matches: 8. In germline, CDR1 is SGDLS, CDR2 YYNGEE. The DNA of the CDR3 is TGTGCCAGCAGCGTTGGTAGCGGGGGTCTCCATGAGCAGTTCTTC. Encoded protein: CASSVGSGGLHEQFF.

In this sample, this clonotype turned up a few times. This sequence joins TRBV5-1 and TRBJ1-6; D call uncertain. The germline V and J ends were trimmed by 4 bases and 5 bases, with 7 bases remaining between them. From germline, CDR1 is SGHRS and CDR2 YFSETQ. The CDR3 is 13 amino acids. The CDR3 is CASSPNNNSPLHF. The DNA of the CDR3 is TGCGCCAGCAGCCCGAACAATAATTCACCCCTCCACTTT. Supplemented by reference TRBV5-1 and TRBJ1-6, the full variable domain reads KAGVTQTPRYLIKTRGQQVTLSCSPISGHRSVSWYQQTPGQGLQFLFEYFSETQRNKGNFPGRFSGRQFSNSRSEMNVSTLELGDSALYLCASSPNNNSPLHFGNGTRLTVT.

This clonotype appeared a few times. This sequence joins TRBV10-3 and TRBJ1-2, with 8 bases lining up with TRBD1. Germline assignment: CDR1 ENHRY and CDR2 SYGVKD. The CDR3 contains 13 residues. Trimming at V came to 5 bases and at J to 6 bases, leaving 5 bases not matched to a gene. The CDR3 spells CAISSTGGNGYTF. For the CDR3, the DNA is TGTGCCATCAGTAGTACAGGGGGAAATGGCTACACCTTC.

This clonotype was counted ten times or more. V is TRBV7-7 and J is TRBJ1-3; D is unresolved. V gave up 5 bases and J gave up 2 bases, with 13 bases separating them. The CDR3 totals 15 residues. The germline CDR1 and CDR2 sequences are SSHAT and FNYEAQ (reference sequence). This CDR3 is CASSAQGGAGNTIYF. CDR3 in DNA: TGTGCCAGCAGCGCCCAAGGCGGGGCTGGAAACACCATATATTTT. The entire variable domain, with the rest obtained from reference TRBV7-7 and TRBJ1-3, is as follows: GAGVSQSPRYKVTKRGQDVTLRCDPISSHATLYWYQQALGQGPEFLTYFNYEAQPDKSGLPSDRFSAERPEGSISTLTIQRTEQRDSAMYRCASSAQGGAGNTIYFGEGSWLTVV.

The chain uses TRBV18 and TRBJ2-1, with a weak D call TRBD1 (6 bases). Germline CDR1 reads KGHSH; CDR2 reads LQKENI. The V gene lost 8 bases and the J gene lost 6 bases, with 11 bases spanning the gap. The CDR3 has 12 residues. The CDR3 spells CASAGQLNEQFF. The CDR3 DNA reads TGTGCCAGCGCCGGACAGCTCAATGAGCAGTTCTTC.

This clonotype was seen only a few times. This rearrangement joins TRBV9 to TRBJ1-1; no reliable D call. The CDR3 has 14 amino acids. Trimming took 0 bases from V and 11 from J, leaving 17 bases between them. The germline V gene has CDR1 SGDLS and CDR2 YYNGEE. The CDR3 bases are TGTGCCAGCAGCGTAGGAGCGGGGATTAGCGGCGCTTTCTTT. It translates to CASSVGAGISGAFF.